This T cell receptor beta chain was observed in a study of immune characteristics of hereditary and idiopathic chronic pancreatitis. Regarding the study as a whole: Hereditary versus idiopathic pancreatitis showed different Vbeta-Jbeta usage, including TRBV10, TRBV19, TRBV23, TRBV5. Alcohol-related chronic pancreatitis was not included in this study.

Remarks on this clone: The target antigen is unknown.

Repertoires were generated with immunoSEQ multiplex PCR, while TCRdb's copy carries only in-frame clones and drops some. This table holds 600 or so clones, roughly 60% found once. Bulk pancreas tissue, not sorted T cells, supplied the genomic DNA for TCR beta sequencing. CDR1 is LNHDA and CDR2 is SQIVND in the germline V gene (reference sequence). The CDR3 is 16 residues long. V shed 3 bases and J shed 2 bases, with 14 bases lying between them. The receptor comes from a human donor who was a deceased organ donor serving as a healthy control. Specimen: pancreas tissue. The chain is built from TRBV19 and TRBJ1-5, with no clear D. Here the CDR3 reads CASSIIRTRGNQPQHF. The CDR3 coding sequence is TGTGCCAGTAGTATTATTCGGACGAGGGGCAATCAGCCCCAGCATTTT.